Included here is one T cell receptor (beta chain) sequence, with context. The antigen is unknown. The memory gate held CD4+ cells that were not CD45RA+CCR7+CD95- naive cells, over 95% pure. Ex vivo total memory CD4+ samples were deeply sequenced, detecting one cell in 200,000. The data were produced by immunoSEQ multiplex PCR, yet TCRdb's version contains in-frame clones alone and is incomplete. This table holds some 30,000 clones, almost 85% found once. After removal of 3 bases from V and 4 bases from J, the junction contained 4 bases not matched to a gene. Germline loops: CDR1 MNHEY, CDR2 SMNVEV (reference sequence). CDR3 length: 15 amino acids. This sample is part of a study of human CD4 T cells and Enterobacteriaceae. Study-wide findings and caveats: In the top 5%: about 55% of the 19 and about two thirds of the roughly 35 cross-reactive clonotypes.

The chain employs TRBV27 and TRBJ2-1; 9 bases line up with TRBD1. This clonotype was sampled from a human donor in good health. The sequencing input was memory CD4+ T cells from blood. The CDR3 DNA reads TGTGCCAGCAGTTTCGAGGGGACAGGGTACAATGAGCAGTTCTTC. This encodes CASSFEGTGYNEQFF.